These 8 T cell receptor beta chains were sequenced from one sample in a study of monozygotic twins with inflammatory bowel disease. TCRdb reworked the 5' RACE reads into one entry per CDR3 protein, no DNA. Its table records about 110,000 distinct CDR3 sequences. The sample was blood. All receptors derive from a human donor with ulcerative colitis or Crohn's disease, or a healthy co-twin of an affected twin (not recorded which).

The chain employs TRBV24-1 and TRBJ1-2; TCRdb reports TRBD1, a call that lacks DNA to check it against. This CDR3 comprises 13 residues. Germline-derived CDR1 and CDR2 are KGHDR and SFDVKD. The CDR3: CATSDSGLGGYTF.

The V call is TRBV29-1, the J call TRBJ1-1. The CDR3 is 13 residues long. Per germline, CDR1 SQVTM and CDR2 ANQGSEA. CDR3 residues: CSVGGQSNTEAFF.

CDR3 sequence reads: CASNTGENQPQHF. This sequence joins TRBV28 and TRBJ1-5; TCRdb's D call, TRBD1, is unchecked because there is no DNA. This CDR3 has 13 amino acids. Germline CDR1 and CDR2: MDHEN and SYDVKM.

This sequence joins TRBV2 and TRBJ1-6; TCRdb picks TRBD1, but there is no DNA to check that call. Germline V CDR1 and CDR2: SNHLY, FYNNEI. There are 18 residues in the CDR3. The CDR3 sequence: CASSEAGTGSVANSPLHF.

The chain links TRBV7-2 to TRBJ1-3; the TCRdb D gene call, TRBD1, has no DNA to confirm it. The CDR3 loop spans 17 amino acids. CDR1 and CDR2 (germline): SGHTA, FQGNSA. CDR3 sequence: CASSFRTGALSGNTIYF.

CDR3 sequence reads: CASSPPTGKNTEAFF. J is TRBJ1-1 and V is TRBV18. Germline V gives CDR1 KGHSH, CDR2 LQKENI. The CDR3 length is 15 residues. Looking up the rest from reference TRBV18 and TRBJ1-1 gives the full variable domain: NAGVMQNPRHLVRRRGQEARLRCSPMKGHSHVYWYRQLPEEGLKFMVYLQKENIIDESGMPKERFSAEFPKEGPSILRIQQVVRGDSAAYFCASSPPTGKNTEAFFGQGTRLTVV.

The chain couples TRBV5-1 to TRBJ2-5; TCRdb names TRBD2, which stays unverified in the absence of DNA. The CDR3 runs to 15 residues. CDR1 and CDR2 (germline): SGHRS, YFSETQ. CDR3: CASSLGGSLTETQYF. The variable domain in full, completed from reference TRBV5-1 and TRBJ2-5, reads KAGVTQTPRYLIKTRGQQVTLSCSPISGHRSVSWYQQTPGQGLQFLFEYFSETQRNKGNFPGRFSGRQFSNSRSEMNVSTLELGDSALYLCASSLGGSLTETQYFGPGTRLLVL.

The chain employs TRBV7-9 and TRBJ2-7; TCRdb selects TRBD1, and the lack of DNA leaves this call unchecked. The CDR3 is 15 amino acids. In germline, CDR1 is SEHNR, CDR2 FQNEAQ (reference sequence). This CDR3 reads CASSLAAGQSYEQYF.